This T cell receptor (beta chain) was recorded in a study of blood T cell repertoires in COVID-19. For the study at large: Acute-phase and convalescent COVID-19 samples originated in the United States, Italy and Spain. From T cells, B-cell-depleted T cells, or PBMCs came the material, which was cDNA or gDNA.

As originally analysed: Estimates of nucleated cell counts were drawn from the amplification of reference gene primers. Assay: immunoSEQ multiplex PCR; the TCRdb copy retains only in-frame clones and omits some. V and J calls and clone size are as listed in that table; D and trimming were resolved from the DNA. Of 40,000 to 50,000 clones listed, about 90% are singletons. Germline V CDR1 and CDR2: MGHDK, SYGVNS. With V trimmed by 5 bases and J by 5 bases, 12 bases remained unmatched. The CDR3 totals 15 residues. The source is a man between 65 and 79 years old with active COVID-19. The sequenced sample consisted of peripheral blood. J is TRBJ2-7 and V is TRBV25-1; 7 nucleotides agree with TRBD2. Here the CDR3 DNA reads TGTGCCAGCAGTCCCCCCCTCGCGGGGGAAGACGAGCAGTACTTC. Protein product: CASSPPLAGEDEQYF.